These T cell receptor beta chains were read from a single sample in a study of CD8+ T cells in alopecia areata. Using immunoSEQ multiplex PCR, the repertoire was profiled, and TCRdb retains in-frame clones only, with some absent. The sample consists of about 270,000 clones, around three fifths of them appearing once. This material consisted of CD4+ T cells sorted from blood, taken around week 54, from a patient treated with tofacitinib. The receptors come from a human donor with alopecia areata. CDR3s include the opening cysteine and the closing phenylalanine or tryptophan. The D gene is left open where the match is weak. Clone size appears in some rows only: once, few, many, or a class for an expanded clone.

J gene | D gene | V gene | clone size | CDR3 DNA | CDR3 protein
TRBJ2-7 | TRBD1 | TRBV5-1 | NA | TGCGCCAGCAGCTCATCGGGACAGGGATACGAGCAGTACTTC | CASSSSGQGYEQYF
TRBJ1-6 | TRBD1 | TRBV5-6 | NA | TGTGCCAGCAGCTTCAGGGGGGCCGGGAATTCACCCCTCCACTTT | CASSFRGAGNSPLHF
TRBJ1-2 | TRBD1 | TRBV27 | few | TGTGCCAGCAGTTTAAAGGGGACAGGGACTAACTATGGCTACACCTTC | CASSLKGTGTNYGYTF
TRBJ1-1 | NA | TRBV29-1 | NA | TGCAGCGTTAGGCAGGGCCTGAACACTGAAGCTTTCTTT | CSVRQGLNTEAFF
TRBJ2-7 | TRBD1 | TRBV5-6 | once | TGTGCCAGCAGCCACGACAGGGTCCTCGGCGAGCAGTACTTC | CASSHDRVLGEQYF
TRBJ2-1 | NA | TRBV19 | NA | TGTGCCAGTAGTAGCCGAACCTTCAATGAGCAGTTCTTC | CASSSRTFNEQFF
TRBJ2-1 | NA | TRBV25-1 | NA | TGTGCCAGCAGTAGGGGGAATGAGCAGTTCTTC | CASSRGNEQFF
TRBJ2-5 | TRBD2 | TRBV11-2 | NA | TGTGCCAGCAGCCCCAGGAACCTAGCGGGGCCTCTTGAGACCCAGTACTTC | CASSPRNLAGPLETQYF
TRBJ2-1 | NA | TRBV4-1 | few | TGCGCCAGCAGCCAAGCAGGGCAGTACAATGAGCAGTTCTTC | CASSQAGQYNEQFF
TRBJ1-4 | NA | TRBV9 | few | TGTGCCAGCAGCGTAGGAACCGAGGGGAAACTGTTTTTT | CASSVGTEGKLFF
TRBJ1-6 | NA | TRBV7-9 | NA | TGTGCCAGCAGCTTACTTGGTTCACCCCTCCACTTT | CASSLLGSPLHF
TRBJ1-2 | NA | TRBV7-2 | few | TGTGCCAGCATTGGGACTCGGAGGGACACCGTCTATGGCTACACCTTC | CASIGTRRDTVYGYTF
TRBJ2-6 | NA | TRBV29-1 | NA | TGCAGCGCAGACGCTGGCATCAGCTCTGGGGCCAACGTCCTGACTTTC | CSADAGISSGANVLTF
TRBJ2-5 | NA | TRBV27 | NA | TGTGCCAGCAGTTGGCGGTTCGGGGAGACCCAGTACTTC | CASSWRFGETQYF
TRBJ2-1 | NA | TRBV27 | NA | TGTGCCAGCAGCCCTAGGGGAATCCAAGACAATGAGCAGTTCTTC | CASSPRGIQDNEQFF
TRBJ2-5 | NA | TRBV7-7 | NA | TGTGCTAGCAGCCCCCGGCGCAAGGAGACCCAGTACTTC | CASSPRRKETQYF
TRBJ2-2 | TRBD1 | TRBV2 | NA | TGTGCCAGCAGTTATCGACAGGGCTGGGGCGGGGAGCTGTTTTTT | CASSYRQGWGGELFF
TRBJ2-5 | NA | TRBV30 | NA | TGTGCCTGGAGTGTACTGGCAGGACAAGAGACCCAGTACTTC | CAWSVLAGQETQYF
TRBJ1-5 | NA | TRBV9 | NA | TGTGCCAGCAGCGTAGGGGGCAGCAATCAGCCCCAGCATTTT | CASSVGGSNQPQHF
TRBJ2-4 | NA | TRBV29-1 | NA | TGCAGCGTTGAGGAGGAGCCCAAAAACATTCAGTACTTC | CSVEEEPKNIQYF
TRBJ1-2 | NA | TRBV5-1 | NA | TGCGCCAGCAGCTTGGGAGGTGTAGCAGGGACTTATGGCTACACCTTC | CASSLGGVAGTYGYTF
TRBJ2-5 | TRBD1 | TRBV7-2 | NA | TGTGCCAGCAGCCGCAACACAGGGGGCGGAGAGACCCAGTACTTC | CASSRNTGGGETQYF
TRBJ2-3 | NA | TRBV5-6 | once | TGTGCCAGCAGCTTGGCGGGTTCAGGGCCGCAGTATTTT | CASSLAGSGPQYF
TRBJ1-2 | TRBD1 | TRBV7-7 | NA | TGTGCTAGCAGCTCCCTGACAGGGTCGGACCACTTC | CASSSLTGSDHF
TRBJ2-2 | NA | TRBV29-1 | NA | TGCAGCGTTGGGCCAGGGGATAACACCGGGGAGCTGTTTTTT | CSVGPGDNTGELFF
TRBJ2-6 | NA | TRBV4-3 | NA | TGCGCCAGCAGCCAAGATGAGTTTGGAGGGTTAAGGGCCAACGTCCTGACTTTC | CASSQDEFGGLRANVLTF
TRBJ2-1 | TRBD1 | TRBV10-3 | few | TGTGCCATCAGTGTAGAAACCGGGACAGGGAAAAAGTTCTTC | CAISVETGTGKKFF
TRBJ2-2 | NA | TRBV29-1 | NA | TGCAGCGTTGGGCGGACAGCGAACACCGGGGAGCTGTTTTTT | CSVGRTANTGELFF
TRBJ2-7 | TRBD1 | TRBV7-9 | NA | TGTGCCAGCAGCTCGACAGGGATCTACGAGCAGTACTTC | CASSSTGIYEQYF
TRBJ2-2 | NA | TRBV7-2 | NA | TGTGCCAGCAGCACCGAATACGGCGGGGAGCTGTTTTTT | CASSTEYGGELFF
TRBJ2-5 | TRBD1 | TRBV7-7 | few | TGTGCTAGCAGCCCCGGGACAGGGAGGCGAGAGACCCAGTACTTC | CASSPGTGRRETQYF
TRBJ1-2 | TRBD1 | TRBV30 | NA | TGTGCCGGCCCGGACAGGGGAAATGGCTACACCTTC | CAGPDRGNGYTF
TRBJ1-1 | NA | TRBV30 | once | TGTGCCTGGAGTGGGGGAGGGAGGGCGGCTGAAGCTTTCTTT | CAWSGGGRAAEAFF
TRBJ2-2 | NA | TRBV29-1 | NA | TGCAGCGTTGGGTCAACCCTTTACCCGGAGCTGTTTTTT | CSVGSTLYPELFF
TRBJ2-3 | NA | TRBV12-5 | NA | TGTGCTAGTGGTTTGGACGAAGTGAATTTT | CASGLDEVNF
TRBJ1-3 | NA | TRBV6-5 | NA | TGTGCCAGCAGTTACACCCGGGATGGTGGGGGAAACACCATATATTTT | CASSYTRDGGGNTIYF
TRBJ2-1 | TRBD2 | TRBV7-3 | NA | TGTGCCAGCAGCCTCCGACTAGCGGGGCACAATGAGCAGTTCTTC | CASSLRLAGHNEQFF
TRBJ2-1 | TRBD1 | TRBV23-1 | NA | TGCGCCAGCAGTCATTTTACCGGGACAGGATCCTACAATGAGCAGTTCTTC | CASSHFTGTGSYNEQFF
TRBJ2-5 | TRBD2 | TRBV27 | NA | TGTGCCAGCAGTTTAAGGGTTAGCGGGGAAGAGACCCAGTACTTC | CASSLRVSGEETQYF
TRBJ1-1 | NA | TRBV7-9 | few | TGTGCCAGCAGCTCCCGGAGCACTGAAGCTTTCTTT | CASSSRSTEAFF
TRBJ1-1 | NA | TRBV7-9 | NA | TGTGCCAGCAGCTTAGGGAACAGGAGAGCGTACACTGAAGCTTTCTTT | CASSLGNRRAYTEAFF
TRBJ1-3 | NA | TRBV30 | NA | TGTGCCTGGAGTGCGGGTTTCGGAAACACCATATATTTT | CAWSAGFGNTIYF